By its share, the clone carrying this TCR beta chain is medium-sized. The target antigen is unknown. Per the authors' pipeline: Across clinicopathological groups, CDR3 differences served as the basis for building a distant-metastasis classifier for papillary thyroid cancer. TCRdb re-called clones from the PCR reads using MiXCR. These V and J calls derive from TCRdb rather than the authors' analysis. The data show about 10,000 clones, roughly 30% seen once. The sample originates from a study of metastatic and nonmetastatic thyroid tumors. About the research overall: A comparison of repertoires was made across blood and tumor or nodule tissue from malignant and benign thyroid patients.

The CDR3 is made up of 15 amino acids. Trimming cost V 5 bases and J 4 bases, with 18 bases left between them. The germline gives CDR1 GTSNPN, CDR2 SVGIG (reference sequence). No treatment of any kind had been given to any patient before thyroid surgery. Whole-study findings and limits: According to reports, the diversity of TCR beta was significantly higher in malignant thyroid tumors than in benign nodules, and this held in both blood and tumor samples.

This sequence was found in a female donor with papillary thyroid cancer or a benign thyroid nodule (not recorded which). Some clones in this sample may be carry-over from other donors' samples. Sequenced: adjacent normal tissue. The chain recombines TRBV30 with TRBJ1-3, with D perhaps TRBD1 (6 bases). In DNA form, the CDR3 reads TGTGCCTGGGGTGAAACAGGGACGGGAGGAAACACCATATATTTT. Encoded protein: CAWGETGTGGNTIYF.